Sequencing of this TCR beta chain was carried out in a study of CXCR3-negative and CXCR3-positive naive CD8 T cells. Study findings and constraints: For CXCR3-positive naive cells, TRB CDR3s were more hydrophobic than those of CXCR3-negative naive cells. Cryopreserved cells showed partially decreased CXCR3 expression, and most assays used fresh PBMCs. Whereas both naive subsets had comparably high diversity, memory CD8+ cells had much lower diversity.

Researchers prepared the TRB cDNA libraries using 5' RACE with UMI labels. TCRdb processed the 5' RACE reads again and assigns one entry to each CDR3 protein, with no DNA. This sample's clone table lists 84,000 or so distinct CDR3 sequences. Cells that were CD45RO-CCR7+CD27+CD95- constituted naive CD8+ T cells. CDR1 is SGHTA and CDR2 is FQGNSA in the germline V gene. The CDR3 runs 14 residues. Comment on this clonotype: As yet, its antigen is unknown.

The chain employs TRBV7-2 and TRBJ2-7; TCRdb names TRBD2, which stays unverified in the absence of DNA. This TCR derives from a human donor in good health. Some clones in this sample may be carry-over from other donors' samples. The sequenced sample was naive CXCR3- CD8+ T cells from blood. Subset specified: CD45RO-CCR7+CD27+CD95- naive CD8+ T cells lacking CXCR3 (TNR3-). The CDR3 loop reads CASSLGGPTYEQYF.